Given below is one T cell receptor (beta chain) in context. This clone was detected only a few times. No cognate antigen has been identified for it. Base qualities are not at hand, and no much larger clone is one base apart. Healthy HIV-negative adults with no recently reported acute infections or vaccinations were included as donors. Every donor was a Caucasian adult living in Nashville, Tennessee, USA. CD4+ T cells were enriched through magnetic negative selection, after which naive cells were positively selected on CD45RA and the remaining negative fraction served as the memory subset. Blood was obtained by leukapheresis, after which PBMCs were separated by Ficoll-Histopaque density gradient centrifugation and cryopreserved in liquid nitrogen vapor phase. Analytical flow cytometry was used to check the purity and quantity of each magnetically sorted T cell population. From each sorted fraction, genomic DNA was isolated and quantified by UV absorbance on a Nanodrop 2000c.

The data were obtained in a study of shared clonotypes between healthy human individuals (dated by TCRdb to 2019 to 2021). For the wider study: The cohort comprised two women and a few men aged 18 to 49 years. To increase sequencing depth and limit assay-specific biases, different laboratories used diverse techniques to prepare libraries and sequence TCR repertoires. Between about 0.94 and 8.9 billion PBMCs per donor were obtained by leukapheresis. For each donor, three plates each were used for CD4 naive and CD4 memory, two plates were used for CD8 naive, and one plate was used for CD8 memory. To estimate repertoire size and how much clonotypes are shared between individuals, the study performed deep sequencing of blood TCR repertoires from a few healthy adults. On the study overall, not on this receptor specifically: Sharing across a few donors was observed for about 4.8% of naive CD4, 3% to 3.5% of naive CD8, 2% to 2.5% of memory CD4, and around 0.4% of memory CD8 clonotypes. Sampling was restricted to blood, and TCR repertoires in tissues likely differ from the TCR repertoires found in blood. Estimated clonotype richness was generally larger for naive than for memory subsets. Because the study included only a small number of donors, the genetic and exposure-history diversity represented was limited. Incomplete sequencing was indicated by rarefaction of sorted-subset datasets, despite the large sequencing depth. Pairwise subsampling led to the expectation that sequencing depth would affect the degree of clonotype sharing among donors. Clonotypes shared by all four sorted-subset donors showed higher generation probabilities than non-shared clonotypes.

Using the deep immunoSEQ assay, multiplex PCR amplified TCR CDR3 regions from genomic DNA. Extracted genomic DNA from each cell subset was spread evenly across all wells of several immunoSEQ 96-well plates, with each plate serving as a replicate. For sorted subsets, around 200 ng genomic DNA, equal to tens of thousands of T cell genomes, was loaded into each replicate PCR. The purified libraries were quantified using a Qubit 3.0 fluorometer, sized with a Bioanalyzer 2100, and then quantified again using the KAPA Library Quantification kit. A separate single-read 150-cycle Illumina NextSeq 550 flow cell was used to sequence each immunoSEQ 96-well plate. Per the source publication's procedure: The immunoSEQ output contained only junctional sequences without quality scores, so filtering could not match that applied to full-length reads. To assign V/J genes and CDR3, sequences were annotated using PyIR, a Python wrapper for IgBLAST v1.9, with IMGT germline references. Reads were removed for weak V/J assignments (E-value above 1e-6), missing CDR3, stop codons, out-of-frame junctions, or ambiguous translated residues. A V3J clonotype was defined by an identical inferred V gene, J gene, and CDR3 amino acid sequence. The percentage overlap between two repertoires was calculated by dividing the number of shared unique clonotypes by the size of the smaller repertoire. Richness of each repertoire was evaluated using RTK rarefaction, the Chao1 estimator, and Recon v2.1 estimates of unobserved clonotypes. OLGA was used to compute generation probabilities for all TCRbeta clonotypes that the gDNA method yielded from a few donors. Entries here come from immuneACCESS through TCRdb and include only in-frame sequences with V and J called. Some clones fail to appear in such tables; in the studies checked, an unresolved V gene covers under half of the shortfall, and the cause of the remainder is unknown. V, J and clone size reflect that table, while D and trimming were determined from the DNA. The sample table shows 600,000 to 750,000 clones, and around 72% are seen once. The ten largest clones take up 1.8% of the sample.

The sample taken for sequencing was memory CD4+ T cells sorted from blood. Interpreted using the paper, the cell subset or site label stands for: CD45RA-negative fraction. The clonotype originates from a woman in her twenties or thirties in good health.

The CDR3 region: CASSRTSGTYEQYF. The nucleotide sequence reads as follows: TGTGCCAGCAGCAGGACTAGCGGGACTTACGAGCAGTACTTC. This chain joins TRBV6-1 to TRBJ2-7; the central 12 bases match TRBD2. Ends trimmed: V by 6 bases, J by 4 bases; bases unmatched to a gene: 4. From the cysteine up to the phenylalanine, the CDR3 has a length of 14 residues. Only the CDR3 DNA is retained, 42 bases long and in frame from the first base. The germline V gene yields MNHNS for CDR1 and SASEGT for CDR2.